This T cell receptor beta chain was found in a study of PD-L1 blockade in urothelial cancer. Overall study: After treatment start, blood was analyzed at 3 weeks (second dose) and at 6 weeks. A median blood sample held about 140,000 T cells and more than 80,000 unique TCRs.

Sample time point: pretreatment peripheral blood. V gave up 5 bases and J gave up 9 bases, with 11 bases separating them. This CDR3 has 12 amino acids. CDR1 is SGHVS and CDR2 is FQNEAQ in the germline V gene. Added to each PCR by spiking were synthetic TCR analog templates. The protocol was immunoSEQ multiplex PCR, while the TCRdb copy is restricted to in-frame clones and leaves out a portion. The profile covers tens of thousands of clones, with roughly 87% appearing a single time and around 14% taken by the ten largest. This chain uses TRBV7-8 with TRBJ2-1; possible D gene TRBD2, 6 bases. Here the sequenced sample was PBMCs, taken around atezolizumab (anti-PD-L1) treatment. The sequence was collected from a man in his 70s with urothelial cancer. The CDR3 sequence: CASSPGGVEQFF. The CDR3 region has the DNA TGTGCCAGCAGCCCAGGCGGGGTTGAGCAGTTCTTC.